The 7 T cell receptor beta chains listed next were all sequenced from one sample in a study of blood T cell repertoires in COVID-19 (dated by TCRdb to 2018 to 2021). Receptor libraries were prepared by the immunoSEQ multiplex PCR assay. TCRdb's version of the immuneACCESS table is confined to in-frame rearrangements and falls short of the full clone set. An unresolved V gene accounts for under half of the shortfall where checked; the remainder is of unknown origin. The sample profile shows about 350,000 clones; roughly 87% of them were found once. The ten largest clones capture 2.5% to 3% of the sample. Sequencing was done on a sample of PBMCs or T cells enriched from blood (not recorded which). These receptors were taken from a woman aged 30 to 39 who had recovered from COVID-19.

Here the CDR3 reads CASSPLSYNEQFF. The CDR3 DNA sequence: TGTGCCAGTAGCCCCCTCTCCTACAATGAGCAGTTCTTC. The genes are TRBV19 and TRBJ2-1; no reliable D call. The CDR3 length is 13 residues. V was pared by 6 bases and J by 0 bases, with 6 bases between. Germline V gene lookup returns CDR1 LNHDA and CDR2 SQIVND (reference sequence).

J is TRBJ1-6 and V is TRBV5-1; 7 positions agree with TRBD1. This CDR3 has 15 residues. From germline, CDR1 is SGHRS and CDR2 YFSETQ. V trimming: 3 bases; J trimming: 5 bases; junction bases outside the gene matches: 5. The CDR3 coding sequence is TGCGCCAGCAGCTCCGGACAGGCGAATAATTCACCCCTCCACTTT. Encoded protein: CASSSGQANNSPLHF.

The chain joins TRBV14 to TRBJ2-7; D may be TRBD1 (5 bases). This CDR3 comprises 16 residues. V was pared by 0 bases and J by 1 base, with 13 bases between. Germline CDR1 and CDR2: SGHDN and FVKESK. This CDR3 reads CASSQDHRYPSYEQYF. CDR3 nucleotides: TGTGCCAGCAGCCAAGACCACAGGTACCCTTCCTACGAGCAGTACTTC. The variable domain in full, completed from reference TRBV14 and TRBJ2-7, reads EAGVTQFPSHSVIEKGQTVTLRCDPISGHDNLYWYRRVMGKEIKFLLHFVKESKQDESGMPNNRFLAERTGGTYSTLKVQPAELEDSGVYFCASSQDHRYPSYEQYFGPGTRLTVT.

The V gene is TRBV27, the J gene TRBJ2-1, with 8 bases aligning to TRBD2. CDR1 MNHEY and CDR2 SMNVEV come from the germline V gene (reference sequence). This CDR3 has 16 residues. V dropped 4 bases and J dropped 4; count of bases not matched to a gene: 9. The CDR3 nucleotides read TGTGCCAGCAGTTCTGGACTAGCTTCATCGTACAATGAGCAGTTCTTC. Protein sequence: CASSSGLASSYNEQFF.

V and J are TRBV28 and TRBJ1-5; possible D gene TRBD1, 5 bases. Germline CDR1 MDHEN, CDR2 SYDVKM. V lost 7 bases and J lost 5, with 9 bases in between. This CDR3 has 12 residues. CDR3 sequence reads: CASKVGDQPQHF. The DNA for the CDR3 is TGTGCCAGCAAAGTAGGGGATCAGCCCCAGCATTTT.

This clone was observed a handful of times. The gene calls are TRBV20-1 and TRBJ2-7; possibly TRBD2 for D (6 bases). Germline loops: CDR1 DFQATT, CDR2 SNEGSKA (reference sequence). Trimming pared 6 bases from V and 0 bases from J, leaving 15 bases between. The CDR3 extends over 14 amino acids. CDR3 amino acids: CSASRGGDSYEQYF. The CDR3 bases are TGCAGTGCCAGTCGAGGAGGGGACTCCTACGAGCAGTACTTC.

The genes are TRBV6-5 and TRBJ1-6, with 8 bases matching TRBD1. Germline trimming cut 6 bases from V and 10 bases from J; bases unmatched to any gene: 5. Looked up from germline, CDR1 is MNHEY and CDR2 is SVGAGI. The CDR3 is made up of 13 amino acids. The CDR3: CASRGQEYSPLHF. In DNA form, the CDR3 reads TGTGCCAGCAGGGGACAGGAGTACTCACCCCTCCACTTT.